Listed below are T cell receptor beta chains from one sample, sequenced in a study of cytomegalovirus exposure and HLA in healthy donors. Sequencing was performed with immunoSEQ multiplex PCR; in TCRdb, only in-frame clones are kept and a portion is missing. The sample has some 200,000 clones, approximately 70% seen once. The sample taken for sequencing was PBMCs. The receptors derive from a man aged 35-49 years in good health and CMV-seropositive. Both conserved end residues are part of each CDR3. The order of the fields is V gene, J gene, CDR3 protein.

>TRBV18|TRBJ2-7
CASSPSGGEQYF
>TRBV2|TRBJ1-1
CASSERGGSTEAFF
>TRBV7-2|TRBJ2-7
CASSSTSGLSYEQYF
>TRBV11-3|TRBJ2-1
CASSLDGPAGYNEQFF
>TRBV7-9|TRBJ2-7
CASSLFEFLEQYF
>TRBV11-2|TRBJ2-7
CASSLEAGETYEQYF
>TRBV6-4|TRBJ2-2
CASTASPGTGELFF
>TRBV15|TRBJ2-5
CATSRDGAFPETQYF
>TRBV29-1|TRBJ2-3
CSVPRTGATADTQYF
>TRBV7-9|TRBJ2-2
CASIHGGAGELFF
>TRBV13|TRBJ1-2
CASTSPGTGHNYGYTF
>TRBV21-1|TRBJ1-3
CASSTLTVIGGNTIYF
>TRBV5-5|TRBJ1-2
CASSFWLRDRSFGYTF
>TRBV29-1|TRBJ2-3
CSVPGQGVNTDTQYF
>TRBV5-4|TRBJ1-1
CASSQLISRGLNTEAFF
>TRBV28|TRBJ2-1
CASSSPGTGGYNEQFF
>TRBV11-3|TRBJ1-3
CASSSDDSPGNTIYF
>TRBV2|TRBJ1-4
CASSPGTTNEKLFF
>TRBV28|TRBJ2-3
CASSSPPEERDTQYF
>TRBV11-2|TRBJ2-1
CASSLGPGSSYNEQFF
>TRBV5-4|TRBJ1-2
CASSSGVSGNYGYTF
>TRBV9|TRBJ2-3
CASSVDAGAMAQYF
>TRBV2|TRBJ2-7
CASSDSGTPHYEQYF
>TRBV10-3|TRBJ2-3
CAISSWGVAPDTQYF
>TRBV2|TRBJ2-1
CASSEGGSLQGRNEQFF
>TRBV5-1|TRBJ1-4
CASSLAGGTENEKLFF
>TRBV20-1|TRBJ2-3
CSAGRNTQYF
>TRBV5-6|TRBJ2-5
CASRGTGVETQYF
>TRBV4-3|TRBJ2-3
CASSWGRGLTDTQYF
>TRBV4-3|TRBJ1-6
CASSQGVQGNSPLHF
>TRBV6-1|TRBJ1-1
CASSEEDRMNTEAFF
>TRBV6-1|TRBJ2-4
CASSLYIAKNIQYF
>TRBV5-1|TRBJ1-1
CASSLGGTGEGTEAFF
>TRBV4-2|TRBJ1-2
CASGQPGQGGNYGYTF
>TRBV5-1|TRBJ1-6
CASSLTGAGGGNSPLHF
>TRBV29-1|TRBJ2-5
CSVDIRETQYF
>TRBV10-1|TRBJ1-2
CASSEASHGYTF
>TRBV28|TRBJ1-2
CASSFLAYGYTF
>TRBV18|TRBJ1-3
CASSPGGGNTIYF
>TRBV19|TRBJ1-1
CATKLQGSEAFF
>TRBV7-9|TRBJ2-7
CASSPLRGEHYEQYF
>TRBV29-1|TRBJ1-2
CSVGEGAYGYTF
>TRBV7-9|TRBJ2-1
CASSLGAGGNEQFF
>TRBV7-6|TRBJ2-2
CASSLAPRGRGTGELFF
>TRBV7-2|TRBJ1-2
CASSQRTVTTFGGYTF
>TRBV10-3|TRBJ2-3
CAIRVLAGGTDTQYF
>TRBV27|TRBJ2-5
CASSLSGETQYF